The sequence of this TCR beta chain was determined in a study of T cell changes during pregnancy in multiple sclerosis. Sequencing used immunoSEQ multiplex PCR; TCRdb keeps in-frame clones, though not all of them. This table holds fewer than 150,000 clones, around 95% found once. The V gene end was trimmed by 5 bases and the J gene end by 4 bases; junction bases not matched to a gene: 7. The CDR3 loop spans 15 amino acids. CDR1 is MDHEN, CDR2 SYDVKM, per germline. The source of this sequence is a female donor with multiple sclerosis, enrolled in a pregnancy study. The V gene is TRBV28, the J gene TRBJ2-7; 11 nucleotides align to TRBD2. The source material was peripheral blood, sampled after pregnancy. The CDR3: CASSPGLAATYEQYF. CDR3 nucleotide sequence: TGTGCCAGCAGTCCGGGACTAGCGGCAACGTACGAGCAGTACTTC.